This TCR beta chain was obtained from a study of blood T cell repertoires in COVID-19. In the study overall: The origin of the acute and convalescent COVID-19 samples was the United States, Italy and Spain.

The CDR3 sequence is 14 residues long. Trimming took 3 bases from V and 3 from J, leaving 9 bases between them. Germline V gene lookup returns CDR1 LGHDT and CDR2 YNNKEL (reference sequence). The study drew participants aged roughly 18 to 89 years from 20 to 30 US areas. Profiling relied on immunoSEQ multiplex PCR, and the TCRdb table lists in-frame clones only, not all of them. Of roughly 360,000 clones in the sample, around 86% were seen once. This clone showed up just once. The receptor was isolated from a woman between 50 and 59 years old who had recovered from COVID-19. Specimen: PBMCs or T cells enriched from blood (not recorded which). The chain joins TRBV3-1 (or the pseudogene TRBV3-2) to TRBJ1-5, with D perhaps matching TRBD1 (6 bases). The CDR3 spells CASSQQGPNQPQHF. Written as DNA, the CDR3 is TGTGCCAGCAGCCAGCAGGGGCCCAATCAGCCCCAGCATTTT.